The clone carrying this T cell receptor (beta chain) was seen ten or more times. The germline gives CDR1 MNHEY, CDR2 SVGAGI. CDR3 length equals 15 residues. V lost 7 bases, J lost 4 bases, and 18 bases lay in between. TCRdb fed the RT-PCR reads into MiXCR, producing one record per CDR3 protein. The sample contains about 700,000 distinct CDR3 sequences, approximately 15% of which appear only once. The source material was memory CD4+ T cells from blood. This receptor was obtained from a female donor in good health, serving as a healthy control. The chain joins TRBV6-5 to TRBJ2-3, with D tentatively TRBD2 (6 bases). CDR3 loop: CASTGSAGTADTQYF. The CDR3 region has the DNA TGTGCCAGCACCGGTAGTGCGGGGACCGCAGATACGCAGTATTTT.